The present T cell receptor (beta chain) was sequenced within a study of CD8 T cells in Susac syndrome. The germline V and J ends were trimmed by 5 bases and 5 bases, with 7 bases remaining between them. Germline V CDR1 and CDR2: SNHLY, FYNNEI. The CDR3 runs 11 residues. CD8+ and CD4+ T cells were negatively isolated; TEMRA cells were FACS-enriched. About 0.45 to 1 ug RNA was reverse transcribed with random hexamers. One entry per CDR3 protein results from TCRdb running MiXCR on the immunoSEQ multiplex PCR reads. The table lists 150,000 to 200,000 distinct CDR3 sequences, nearly 95% of them singletons.

The receptor was derived from a human donor with multiple sclerosis. V gene TRBV2 combines with J gene TRBJ2-7; the D gene is possibly TRBD1 (5 bases). Sequencing was done on a sample of CD4+ T cells from PBMCs. The CDR3 coding sequence is TGTGCCAGCAGTCAGGGAAACGAGCAGTACTTC. Translation: CASSQGNEQYF.